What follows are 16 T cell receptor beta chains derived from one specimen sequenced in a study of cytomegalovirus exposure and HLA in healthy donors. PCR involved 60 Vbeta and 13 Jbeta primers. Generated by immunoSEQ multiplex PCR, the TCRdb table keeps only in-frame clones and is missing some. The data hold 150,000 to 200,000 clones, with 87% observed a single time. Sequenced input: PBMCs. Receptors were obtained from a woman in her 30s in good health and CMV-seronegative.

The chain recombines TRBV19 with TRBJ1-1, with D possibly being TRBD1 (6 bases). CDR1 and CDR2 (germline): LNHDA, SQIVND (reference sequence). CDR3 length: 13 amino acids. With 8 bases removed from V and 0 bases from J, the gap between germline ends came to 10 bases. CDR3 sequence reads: CASGGSMNTEAFF. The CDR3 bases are TGTGCCAGTGGGGGCTCCATGAACACTGAAGCTTTCTTT.

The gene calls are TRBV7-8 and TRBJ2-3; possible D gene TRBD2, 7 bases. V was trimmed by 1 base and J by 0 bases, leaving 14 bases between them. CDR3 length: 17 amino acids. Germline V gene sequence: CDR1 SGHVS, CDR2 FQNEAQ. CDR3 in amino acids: CASSLVGGTSSTDTQYF. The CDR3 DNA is TGTGCCAGCAGCTTAGTGGGGGGGACATCTAGCACAGATACGCAGTATTTT.

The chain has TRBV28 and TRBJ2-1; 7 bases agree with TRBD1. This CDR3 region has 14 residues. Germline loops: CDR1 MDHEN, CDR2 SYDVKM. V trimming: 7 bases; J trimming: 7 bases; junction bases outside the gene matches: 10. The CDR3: CASIRQGSPNEQFF. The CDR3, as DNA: TGTGCCAGCATCAGACAGGGATCTCCGAATGAGCAGTTCTTC.

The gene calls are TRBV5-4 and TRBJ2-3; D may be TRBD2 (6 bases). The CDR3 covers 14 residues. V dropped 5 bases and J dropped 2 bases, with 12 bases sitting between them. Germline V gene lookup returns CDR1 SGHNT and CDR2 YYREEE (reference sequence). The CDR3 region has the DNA TGTGCCAGCAGTAGCCGGGACTCCACAGATACGCAGTATTTT. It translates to CASSSRDSTDTQYF.

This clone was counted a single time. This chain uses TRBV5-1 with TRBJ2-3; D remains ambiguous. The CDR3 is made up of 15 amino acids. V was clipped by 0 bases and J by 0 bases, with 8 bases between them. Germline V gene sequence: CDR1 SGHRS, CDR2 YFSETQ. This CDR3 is CASSLEPTSTDTQYF. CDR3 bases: TGCGCCAGCAGCTTGGAACCGACTAGCACAGATACGCAGTATTTT. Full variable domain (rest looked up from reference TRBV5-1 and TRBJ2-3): KAGVTQTPRYLIKTRGQQVTLSCSPISGHRSVSWYQQTPGQGLQFLFEYFSETQRNKGNFPGRFSGRQFSNSRSEMNVSTLELGDSALYLCASSLEPTSTDTQYFGPGTRLTVL.

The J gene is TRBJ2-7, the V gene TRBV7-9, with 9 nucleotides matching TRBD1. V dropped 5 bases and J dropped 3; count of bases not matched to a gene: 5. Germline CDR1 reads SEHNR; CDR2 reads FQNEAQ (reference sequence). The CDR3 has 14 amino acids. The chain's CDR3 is CASSQGQGFYEQYF. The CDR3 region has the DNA TGTGCCAGCAGCCAGGGACAGGGTTTCTACGAGCAGTACTTC.

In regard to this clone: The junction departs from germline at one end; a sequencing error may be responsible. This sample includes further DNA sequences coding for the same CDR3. The chain's CDR3 is CASSLDFSGGQETQYF. Written as DNA, the CDR3 is TGCGCCAGCAGCTTAGACTTTAGCGGGGGCCAAGAGACCCAGTACTTC. The chain employs TRBV7-2 and TRBJ2-5; 9 bases agree with TRBD2. CDR3 length equals 16 residues. CDR1 and CDR2 from the germline V gene are SGHTA and FQGNSA.

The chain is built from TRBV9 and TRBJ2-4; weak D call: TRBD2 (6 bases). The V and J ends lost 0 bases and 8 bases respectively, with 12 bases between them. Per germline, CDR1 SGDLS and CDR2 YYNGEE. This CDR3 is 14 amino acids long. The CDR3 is CASSVELPGDIQYF. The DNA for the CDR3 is TGTGCCAGCAGCGTAGAGTTGCCGGGGGACATTCAGTACTTC.

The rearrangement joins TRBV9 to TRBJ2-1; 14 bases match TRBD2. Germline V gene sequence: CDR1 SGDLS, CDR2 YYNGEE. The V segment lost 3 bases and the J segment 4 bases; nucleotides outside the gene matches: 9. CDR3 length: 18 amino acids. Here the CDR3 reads CASSGGTSGRWGYNEQFF. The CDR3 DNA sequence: TGTGCCAGCAGCGGGGGGACTAGCGGGAGATGGGGGTACAATGAGCAGTTCTTC.

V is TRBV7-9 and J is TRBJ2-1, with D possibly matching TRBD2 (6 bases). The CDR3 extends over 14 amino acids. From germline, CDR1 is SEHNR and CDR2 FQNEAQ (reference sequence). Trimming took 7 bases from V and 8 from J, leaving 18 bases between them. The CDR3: CASIAGTVGDEQFF. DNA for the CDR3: TGTGCCAGCATCGCCGGGACTGTTGGGGATGAGCAGTTCTTC. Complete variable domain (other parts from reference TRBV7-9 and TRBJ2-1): DTGVSQNPRHKITKRGQNVTFRCDPISEHNRLYWYRQTLGQGPEFLTYFQNEAQLEKSRLLSDRFSAERPKGSFSTLEIQRTEQGDSAMYLCASIAGTVGDEQFFGPGTRLTVL.

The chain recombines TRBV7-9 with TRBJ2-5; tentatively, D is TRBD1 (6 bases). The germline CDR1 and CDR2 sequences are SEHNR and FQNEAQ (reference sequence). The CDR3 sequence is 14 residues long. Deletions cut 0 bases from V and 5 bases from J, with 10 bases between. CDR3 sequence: CASSLAGGYETQYF. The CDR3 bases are TGTGCCAGCAGCTTAGCAGGGGGTTACGAGACCCAGTACTTC.

The CDR3 region is CASSALGIQETQYF. CDR3 nucleotide sequence: TGTGCCAGCAGCGCCCTCGGGATCCAAGAGACCCAGTACTTC. The V call is TRBV9, the J call TRBJ2-5, with a possible D match to TRBD2 (5 bases). Germline CDR1 and CDR2: SGDLS and YYNGEE. This CDR3 is built from 14 residues. The germline V and J ends were trimmed by 3 bases and 1 base, with 10 bases remaining between them.

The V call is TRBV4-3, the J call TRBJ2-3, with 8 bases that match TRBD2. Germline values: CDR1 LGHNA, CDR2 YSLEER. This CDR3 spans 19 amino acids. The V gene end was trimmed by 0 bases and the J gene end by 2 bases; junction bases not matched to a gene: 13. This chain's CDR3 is CASSQDPHSRAGDTDTQYF. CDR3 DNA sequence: TGCGCCAGCAGCCAAGATCCCCACTCGAGAGCGGGGGACACAGATACGCAGTATTTT.

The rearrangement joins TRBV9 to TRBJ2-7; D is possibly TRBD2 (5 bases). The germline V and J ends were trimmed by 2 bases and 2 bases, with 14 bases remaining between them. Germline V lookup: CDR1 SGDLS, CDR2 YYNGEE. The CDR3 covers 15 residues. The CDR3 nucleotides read TGTGCCAGCAGCGTTGAGGCAGGAGGTGCCTACGAGCAGTACTTC. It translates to CASSVEAGGAYEQYF.

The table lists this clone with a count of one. The CDR3 reads CASSFGGVDEQYF. CDR3 nucleotide sequence: TGTGCCAGCAGTTTTGGAGGGGTCGACGAGCAGTACTTC. V is TRBV6-5 and J is TRBJ2-7; D is possibly TRBD2 (6 bases). Germline V gene sequence: CDR1 MNHEY, CDR2 SVGAGI. V lost 4 bases, J lost 5 bases, and 12 bases lay in between. This CDR3 contains 13 residues.

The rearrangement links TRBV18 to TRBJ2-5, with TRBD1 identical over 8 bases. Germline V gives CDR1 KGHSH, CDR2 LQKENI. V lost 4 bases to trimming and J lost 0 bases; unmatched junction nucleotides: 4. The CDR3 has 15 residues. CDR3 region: CASSHQDRDQETQYF. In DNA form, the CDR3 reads TGTGCCAGCTCACACCAGGACAGGGACCAAGAGACCCAGTACTTC.